This section outlines one T cell receptor (beta chain) sequence together with its context. The antigen remains undetermined. The primer mix had 60 Vbeta and 13 Jbeta primers. Generated by immunoSEQ multiplex PCR, the TCRdb table keeps only in-frame clones and is missing some. This table holds about 220,000 clones, 82% found once. Healthy donors of bone marrow made up the group. The sample comes from a study of cytomegalovirus exposure and HLA in healthy donors. In the study overall: A prior study identified 100 million to 130 million unique TCR beta sequences from some 180 million T cells. Study outcomes and limitations: In a later analysis, parvovirus B19, influenza, CMV and Epstein-Barr virus appeared linked to several top co-occurrence clusters. It was assumed in the presence/absence analyses that sequencing depth was roughly uniform across donors.

This CDR3 comprises 13 residues. V was pared by 4 bases and J by 3 bases, with 8 bases between. Germline V gene lookup returns CDR1 MRHNA and CDR2 SNTAGT. Sequenced input: PBMCs. This rearrangement joins TRBV6-4 to TRBJ2-3, with a tentative D call TRBD2 (5 bases). This clonotype originated in a woman in her forties in good health and CMV-seropositive. This chain's CDR3 is CASSAEGTDTQYF. CDR3 bases: TGTGCCAGCAGTGCCGAGGGTACAGATACGCAGTATTTT.